The 8 T cell receptor beta chains listed next were all sequenced from one sample in a study of early T cells in non-severe SARS-CoV-2 infection. Via MiXCR, TCRdb re-called the 5' RACE reads, giving one row per CDR3 protein. The sample carries approximately 60,000 distinct CDR3 sequences, around an eighth recorded once. Material: whole blood. The receptor set was obtained from an adult who was a healthcare worker with PCR-confirmed SARS-CoV-2 infection or an uninfected control (not recorded which).

The gene calls are TRBV6-5 and TRBJ1-1; 8 bases match TRBD1. This CDR3 spans 15 amino acids. Per germline, CDR1 MNHEY and CDR2 SVGAGI. Trimming cost V 8 bases and J 3 bases; bases outside gene matches: 11. The CDR3: CASRTGRVGDTEAFF. The CDR3 bases are TGTGCCAGCCGGACAGGGAGGGTTGGAGACACTGAAGCTTTCTTT.

The chain carries TRBV5-4 and TRBJ2-5; TRBD1 aligns across 9 bases. Germline V gene sequence: CDR1 SGHNT, CDR2 YYREEE (reference sequence). With 4 bases clipped from V and 4 bases from J, the junction kept 11 bases outside the gene matches. The length of the CDR3 is 16 residues. CDR3 nucleotide sequence: TGTGCCAGCAGCCCCCCATTGGGACAGGGAAGAGAGACCCAGTACTTC. Translating it yields CASSPPLGQGRETQYF.

In this sample, this clonotype turned up many times. The chain couples TRBV5-4 to TRBJ2-6; D remains ambiguous. Germline-derived CDR1 and CDR2 are SGHNT and YYREEE (reference sequence). The CDR3 runs to 16 residues. The germline V and J ends were trimmed by 0 bases and 0 bases, with 7 bases remaining between them. The CDR3 coding sequence is TGTGCCAGCAGCTTGGCGGCAGACTCTGGGGCCAACGTCCTGACTTTC. As protein: CASSLAADSGANVLTF.

This clonotype came up many times. The V gene is TRBV7-9, the J gene TRBJ2-7; D is ambiguous. There are 12 residues in the CDR3. Germline V CDR1 and CDR2: SEHNR, FQNEAQ (reference sequence). V lost 5 bases to trimming and J lost 2 bases, with 7 bases between them. CDR3 nucleotides: TGTGCCAGCAGCATCCGTCCCTACGAGCAGTACTTC. This encodes CASSIRPYEQYF.

This clonotype was detected a few times. The chain employs TRBV20-1 and TRBJ1-5; D gene uncertain. The CDR3 runs to 16 residues. The germline V gene has CDR1 DFQATT and CDR2 SNEGSKA (reference sequence). The ends were cut back, 0 bases at V and 2 bases at J, with 14 bases in the middle. CDR3 protein: CSARDAGPGGNQPQHF. CDR3 DNA: TGCAGTGCTAGAGACGCAGGTCCTGGAGGCAATCAGCCCCAGCATTTT.

This clonotype was recorded at least ten times. At one of its ends the junction is not consistent with the germline gene, which may arise from a read error. The V gene is TRBV20-1, the J gene TRBJ2-1, with 8 bases aligning to TRBD2. The CDR3 has 15 amino acids. Germline CDR1 reads DFQATT; CDR2 reads SNEGSKA (reference sequence). CDR3: CSARAGASSYNEQFF. In DNA, the CDR3 is TGCAGTGCCAGAGCGGGAGCCTCCTCCTACAATGAGCAGTTCTTC.

This clonotype has a count of ten or more. This chain connects TRBV29-1 to TRBJ2-3; D might be TRBD1 (6 bases). Germline CDR1 SQVTM, CDR2 ANQGSEA. V lost 6 bases and J 2 bases, leaving 18 bases between the germline ends. The length of the CDR3 is 15 residues. For the CDR3, the DNA is TGCAGCGTAGACGAACAGGGTCCGACCACAGATACGCAGTATTTT. This sequence encodes CSVDEQGPTTDTQYF.

This clonotype was detected many times. V is TRBV9 and J is TRBJ2-2; 8 bases align to TRBD1. V shed 6 bases, J shed 4 bases, and the junction held 11 bases outside the gene matches. CDR1 SGDLS and CDR2 YYNGEE come from the germline V gene. The CDR3 covers 16 residues. CDR3 bases: TGTGCCAGCACAGGGGGACAGGCCCACTTCACCGGGGAGCTGTTTTTT. Residues: CASTGGQAHFTGELFF.